Listed here are 21 T cell receptor beta chains from one sample, sequenced in a study of T cell responses to AZD1222 COVID-19 vaccine. Data came from immunoSEQ multiplex PCR; TCRdb stores just in-frame clones and leaves some out. The sample holds 79,000 or so clones; approximately 89% are singletons and the top ten take approximately 5.3%. The sample consisted of peripheral blood, taken 28 days after the second AZD1222 dose. Source of these receptors: an adult who received the AZD1222 COVID-19 vaccine.

In its sample, this clone was seen a few times. J is TRBJ2-7 and V is TRBV11-3, with 12 bases lining up with TRBD1. Trimming cost V 6 bases and J 3 bases; bases outside gene matches: 6. This CDR3 comprises 15 residues. CDR1 and CDR2 from the germline V gene are SGHNT and YENEEA. This CDR3 reads CASSPGTGGNYEQYF. CDR3 sequence (DNA): TGTGCCAGCAGTCCCGGGACAGGGGGCAACTACGAGCAGTACTTC.

The gene calls are TRBV7-2 and TRBJ2-7; perhaps D is TRBD1 or TRBD2 (7 bases each). The CDR3 is 16 residues long. V was shortened by 5 bases and J by 3 bases, with 20 bases between the two germline ends. Germline loops: CDR1 SGHTA, CDR2 FQGNSA. The CDR3 reads CASSPGAGQPFYEQYF. The CDR3 DNA follows: TGTGCCAGCAGCCCCGGAGCGGGACAGCCCTTCTACGAGCAGTACTTC.

The chain has TRBV7-9 and TRBJ2-7; D might be TRBD1 (6 bases). The germline CDR1 and CDR2 sequences are SEHNR and FQNEAQ (reference sequence). The CDR3 is 14 residues long. V lost 4 bases and J lost 3, with 13 bases in between. Here the CDR3 reads CASSWGPVLYEQYF. DNA of the CDR3: TGTGCCAGCAGCTGGGGGCCGGTTCTCTACGAGCAGTACTTC.

The V call is TRBV6-6, the J call TRBJ1-2; D ambiguous. V lost 8 bases and J 4 bases, leaving 8 bases between the germline ends. Germline CDR1 is MNHNY and CDR2 is SVGAGI (reference sequence). The CDR3 covers 11 residues. Here the CDR3 reads CASSEFYGYTF. The DNA for the CDR3 is TGTGCCAGCTCGGAATTCTATGGCTACACCTTC.

The CDR3 region has the DNA TGCGCCAGCAGCTTAGGGGACTTATCCTACAATGAGCAGTTCTTC. Translated, it gives CASSLGDLSYNEQFF. The V call is TRBV5-1, the J call TRBJ2-1, with D tentatively TRBD2 (6 bases). V lost 2 bases and J lost 1, with 10 bases in between. CDR1 is SGHRS, CDR2 YFSETQ, per germline. The CDR3 has 15 amino acids.

The J gene is TRBJ1-4, the V gene TRBV5-5; no clear D gene. This CDR3 is built from 14 residues. V was shortened by 1 base and J by 4 bases, with 8 bases between the two germline ends. In germline, CDR1 is SGHKS, CDR2 YYEKEE (reference sequence). The CDR3 is CASSLFGSNEKLFF. Written as DNA, the CDR3 is TGTGCCAGCAGCTTGTTCGGGAGTAATGAAAAACTGTTTTTT.

The rearrangement uses TRBV7-3 and TRBJ2-1; 14 bases are shared with TRBD2. In germline, CDR1 is SGHTA, CDR2 FQGTGA. Trimming removed 4 bases from V and 10 bases from J; junction bases left unmatched: 9. The CDR3 totals 16 residues. The CDR3 nucleotides read TGTGCCAGCAGCTCATCGACTAGCGGGGGGGCAGAGGAGCAGTTCTTC. Its protein product is CASSSSTSGGAEEQFF.

This clone was observed once. The J gene is TRBJ1-2, the V gene TRBV27; D remains ambiguous. V was trimmed by 2 bases and J by 8 bases, leaving 12 bases between them. This CDR3 spans 13 amino acids. The germline V gene encodes CDR1 MNHEY and CDR2 SMNVEV (reference sequence). The CDR3 DNA reads TGTGCCAGCAGTTTAGCCGCGGCAGAGGGCTACACCTTC. As protein: CASSLAAAEGYTF.

This sequence joins TRBV27 and TRBJ2-7; D remains ambiguous. The CDR3 consists of 14 residues. Trimming took off 3 bases at V and 1 base at J, with 10 bases between the two ends. Germline assignment: CDR1 MNHEY and CDR2 SMNVEV (reference sequence). CDR3 protein: CASSFGSSSYEQYF. The CDR3 DNA reads TGTGCCAGCAGTTTCGGTAGCAGTTCCTACGAGCAGTACTTC.

The chain links TRBV12-5 to TRBJ1-5, with D unclear. CDR1 is LGHNT and CDR2 is FRNRAP in the germline V gene. Trimming removed 7 bases from V and 0 bases from J, with 16 bases in between. This CDR3 region has 16 residues. The CDR3 sequence: CASVPGPGYSNQPQHF. The CDR3 DNA sequence: TGTGCTAGTGTCCCAGGACCGGGATATAGCAATCAGCCCCAGCATTTT. The variable domain in full, completed from reference TRBV12-5 and TRBJ1-5, reads DARVTQTPRHKVTEMGQEVTMRCQPILGHNTVFWYRQTMMQGLELLAYFRNRAPLDDSGMPKDRFSAEMPDATLATLKIQPSEPRDSAVYFCASVPGPGYSNQPQHFGDGTRLSIL.

The chain links TRBV7-3 to TRBJ2-2, with TRBD1 matching over 7 bases. CDR1 is SGHTA, CDR2 FQGTGA, per germline. V trimming: 1 base; J trimming: 6 bases; junction bases outside the gene matches: 5. This CDR3 contains 15 residues. The CDR3 sequence is CASSLSQGTAGELFF. In nucleotides, the CDR3 is TGTGCCAGCAGCTTAAGTCAGGGGACAGCCGGGGAGCTGTTTTTT.

This clone was counted only a few times. This chain connects TRBV6-6 to TRBJ2-5, with TRBD1 as a possible D gene (6 bases). Germline CDR1 and CDR2: MNHNY and SVGAGI (reference sequence). The CDR3 runs 17 residues. The V and J ends lost 5 bases and 2 bases respectively, with 21 bases between them. The CDR3 nucleotides read TGTGCCAGCAGTCCTCTGCCTCCGGACAGACTGCAAGAGACCCAGTACTTC. It encodes CASSPLPPDRLQETQYF.

This clone has a single count. The chain employs TRBV11-3 and TRBJ2-5, with a weak D call TRBD1 (5 bases). CDR3 length: 16 residues. Germline values: CDR1 SGHNT, CDR2 YENEEA. V was clipped by 0 bases and J by 3 bases, with 14 bases between them. As DNA, the CDR3 is TGTGCCAGCAGCTTAGAGGGGTGGGGCCGGGAAGAGACCCAGTACTTC. This sequence encodes CASSLEGWGREETQYF.

This chain links TRBV12-5 with TRBJ1-3, with D perhaps TRBD1 (5 bases). From germline, CDR1 is LGHNT and CDR2 FRNRAP. This CDR3 spans 13 amino acids. V was clipped by 9 bases and J by 1 base, with 10 bases between them. CDR3 bases: TGTGCTAGCGACGCAGGGTCTGGAAACACCATATATTTT. It encodes CASDAGSGNTIYF.

The V call is TRBV27, the J call TRBJ1-5, with 9 bases lining up with TRBD1. The CDR3 loop spans 17 amino acids. Per the germline V gene, CDR1 is MNHEY and CDR2 is SMNVEV (reference sequence). V was clipped by 5 bases and J by 3 bases; unmatched bases: 11. This chain's CDR3 is CASSQGPGTGFNQPQHF. The CDR3 nucleotides are TGTGCCAGCAGTCAGGGTCCCGGGACAGGGTTCAATCAGCCCCAGCATTTT.

This chain connects TRBV28 to TRBJ1-2; a possible D gene is TRBD1 (6 bases). Germline values: CDR1 MDHEN, CDR2 SYDVKM. V was clipped by 6 bases and J by 5 bases, with 13 bases between them. The CDR3 totals 13 residues. DNA for the CDR3: TGTGCCAGCAGCCTCAACAGGGAATATGGCTACACCTTC. Encoded protein: CASSLNREYGYTF.

In its sample, this clone was seen once. CDR3: CASSLAPGGTDTQYF. The CDR3 DNA follows: TGTGCCAGCAGCTTAGCCCCCGGGGGCACAGATACGCAGTATTTT. The chain employs TRBV11-2 and TRBJ2-3, with a possible D match to TRBD2 (5 bases). The CDR3 has 15 residues. Trimming left V 1 base short and J 1 base short, with 9 bases between. CDR1 and CDR2 from the germline V gene are SGHAT and FQNNGV.

The chain recombines TRBV6-1 with TRBJ2-7, with D unresolved. This CDR3 has 14 residues. Trimming took off 0 bases at V and 6 bases at J, with 12 bases between the two ends. In germline, CDR1 is MNHNS, CDR2 SASEGT. In DNA, the CDR3 is TGTGCCAGCAGTGAAGCCGGTGCCACAGCCGAGCAGTACTTC. Its protein product is CASSEAGATAEQYF.

This rearrangement joins TRBV5-3 to TRBJ1-3, with TRBD1 matching over 9 bases. TRBV5-3 is placed among ORFs of uncertain function. Trimming removed 5 bases from V and 1 base from J; junction bases left unmatched: 4. This CDR3 has 15 amino acids. CDR3 protein: CARRGQGGSGNTIYF. The CDR3 DNA reads TGTGCCAGAAGGGGACAGGGAGGATCTGGAAACACCATATATTTT.

This chain uses TRBV21-1 with TRBJ2-1; the table's D call of TRBD1 was not tested on the DNA. TRBV21-1 is termed a pseudogene. The CDR3 length is 16 residues. The CDR3 DNA reads as TGTGCCAGCAGCAGGCGACAGGGGCGCTCCTACAATGAGCAGTTCTTC. Its translation: CASSRRQGRSYNEQFF.

The V and J genes are TRBV28 and TRBJ2-5; D may be TRBD1 or TRBD2 (6 bases each). The CDR3 runs to 16 residues. Trimming took off 2 bases at V and 5 bases at J, with 18 bases between the two ends. CDR1 is MDHEN and CDR2 is SYDVKM in the germline V gene. The CDR3 region is CASSLHRDTGGETQYF. CDR3 DNA: TGTGCCAGCAGTTTACACCGGGACACTGGGGGGGAGACCCAGTACTTC.